A single sample is the source of the 19 T cell receptor beta chains below, sequenced in a study of cytomegalovirus exposure and HLA in healthy donors. The PCR was carried out with 60 Vbeta primers and 13 Jbeta primers. The data were produced by immunoSEQ multiplex PCR, yet TCRdb's version contains in-frame clones alone and is incomplete. The sample holds roughly 150,000 clones, over 60% seen once. Material: PBMCs. All receptors derive from a man in his forties or fifties in good health and CMV-seropositive.

The rearrangement uses TRBV7-9 and TRBJ2-5, with D possibly being TRBD2 (5 bases). The CDR3 is 12 amino acids. Trimming left V 9 bases short and J 2 bases short, with 10 bases between. Germline V gene lookup returns CDR1 SEHNR and CDR2 FQNEAQ (reference sequence). For the CDR3, the DNA is TGTGCCAGTACTAGGCGACAAGAGACCCAGTACTTC. It translates to CASTRRQETQYF.

This chain uses TRBV28 with TRBJ1-6; TRBD1 might be the D (6 bases). The germline V and J ends were trimmed by 3 bases and 9 bases, with 18 bases remaining between them. The CDR3 covers 16 residues. Germline-derived CDR1 and CDR2 are MDHEN and SYDVKM. The CDR3 nucleotides read TGTGCCAGCAGTTTGGGGCCAACAGGGATCGGTTCACCCCTCCACTTT. It translates to CASSLGPTGIGSPLHF.

This clone was detected only a few times. The rearrangement joins TRBV6-4 to TRBJ1-5; TRBD1 might be the D (5 bases). Trimming left V 6 bases short and J 4 bases short, with 13 bases between. This CDR3 spans 14 amino acids. The V gene's germline CDR1 is MRHNA and CDR2 SNTAGT. The CDR3 loop reads CASSQMGGNQPQHF. The CDR3 region has the DNA TGTGCCAGCAGCCAGATGGGGGGGAATCAGCCCCAGCATTTT.

This chain's CDR3 is CASSQDYPNTGELFF. The CDR3 nucleotides are TGTGCCAGCAGCCAAGACTACCCAAACACCGGGGAGCTGTTTTTT. V usage is TRBV4-2 and J usage is TRBJ2-2, with unresolved D. The CDR3 is made up of 15 amino acids. Germline CDR1 reads LGHNA; CDR2 reads YNFKEQ. Trimming cost V 0 bases and J 2 bases, with 7 bases left between them.

The rearrangement uses TRBV5-1 and TRBJ1-1; a possible D gene is TRBD1 (5 bases). Trimming cost V 7 bases and J 2 bases, with 12 bases left between them. The length of the CDR3 is 13 residues. Looked up from germline, CDR1 is SGHRS and CDR2 is YFSETQ. The CDR3, as DNA: TGCGCCAGCGCTGATCAGGGTAACACTGAAGCTTTCTTT. This encodes CASADQGNTEAFF.

J is TRBJ2-7 and V is TRBV2; 9 nucleotides align to TRBD1. With 6 bases clipped from V and 6 bases from J, the junction kept 12 bases outside the gene matches. The length of the CDR3 is 15 residues. From germline, CDR1 is SNHLY and CDR2 FYNNEI. CDR3 DNA sequence: TGTGCCAGCAGAGTTACAGGGGGCGTTCATTCCGAGCAGTACTTC. As protein: CASRVTGGVHSEQYF.

This clone occurred a few times. The chain employs TRBV6-1 and TRBJ2-3; 10 positions match TRBD2. The V segment lost 3 bases and the J segment 5 bases; nucleotides outside the gene matches: 8. The CDR3 totals 16 residues. CDR1 and CDR2 (germline): MNHNS, SASEGT. The CDR3 loop reads CASSDASGSSIDTQYF. The CDR3 bases are TGTGCCAGCAGTGATGCTAGCGGGAGCTCGATAGATACGCAGTATTTT.

The rearrangement links TRBV19 to TRBJ1-1, with no clear D. The V gene's germline CDR1 is LNHDA and CDR2 SQIVND (reference sequence). The CDR3 is 12 residues long. V shed 10 bases and J shed 0 bases, with 9 bases lying between them. CDR3 amino acids: CATTRMNTEAFF. CDR3 coding DNA: TGTGCCACCACTAGGATGAACACTGAAGCTTTCTTT.

CDR3 residues: CASSGRGGSGNTIYF. CDR3 sequence (DNA): TGTGCCAGCAGTGGCCGAGGGGGCTCTGGAAACACCATATATTTT. The chain recombines TRBV6-1 with TRBJ1-3, with D perhaps matching TRBD1 (6 bases). V was pared by 4 bases and J by 0 bases, with 10 bases between. Germline-derived CDR1 and CDR2 are MNHNS and SASEGT. The CDR3 extends over 15 amino acids.

J is TRBJ2-1 and V is TRBV9, with TRBD2 identical over 9 bases. The CDR3 consists of 17 residues. Germline assignment: CDR1 SGDLS and CDR2 YYNGEE. V lost 3 bases, J lost 1 base, and 8 bases stayed unmatched. The CDR3 DNA is TGTGCCAGCAGCGCCTTTCGGAGCGGGAGGTCCTACAATGAGCAGTTCTTC. Residues: CASSAFRSGRSYNEQFF.

This clone was counted once. V usage is TRBV27 and J usage is TRBJ1-1; possible D gene TRBD1, 6 bases. The V and J ends lost 3 bases and 0 bases respectively, with 17 bases between them. Germline lookup yields CDR1 MNHEY and CDR2 SMNVEV (reference sequence). The CDR3 loop spans 17 amino acids. The CDR3 region is CASSFQQGIGMNTEAFF. The CDR3 coding sequence is TGTGCCAGCAGTTTCCAACAGGGTATCGGAATGAACACTGAAGCTTTCTTT.

The rearrangement uses TRBV27 and TRBJ2-7; D may be TRBD2 (5 bases). V lost 3 bases and J lost 3, with 9 bases in between. CDR3 length: 13 amino acids. Germline V lookup: CDR1 MNHEY, CDR2 SMNVEV (reference sequence). The DNA of the CDR3 is TGTGCCAGCAGTTTCTCCGGAGGCTACGAGCAGTACTTC. Translated, it gives CASSFSGGYEQYF.

The chain has TRBV7-8 and TRBJ2-5; 8 bases agree with TRBD1. The tail of the sequence fits TRBJ2-7 better, so the J call may be wrong. Germline V gene sequence: CDR1 SGHVS, CDR2 FQNEAQ. This CDR3 is 15 amino acids long. The CDR3 DNA sequence: TGTGCCAGCAGCTTAGTGGTAGGACAGGGTTCCGAGCAGTACTTC. This sequence encodes CASSLVVGQGSEQYF.

This clone was recorded only once. J is TRBJ2-7 and V is TRBV15; TRBD1 matches 7 bases. CDR3 size: 12 residues. CDR1 is LNHNV, CDR2 YYDKDF, per germline (reference sequence). Trimming took 4 bases from V and 5 from J; bases not matched to a gene: 2. The CDR3 is CATSTTGDEQYF. The CDR3, as DNA: TGTGCCACCAGCACTACAGGGGACGAGCAGTACTTC.

This chain uses TRBV4-2 with TRBJ2-1, with D possibly TRBD2 on 5 matching bases. Germline assignment: CDR1 LGHNA and CDR2 YNFKEQ. V dropped 0 bases and J dropped 2 bases, with 8 bases sitting between them. This CDR3 region has 15 residues. This CDR3 is CASSQDGETYNEQFF. The DNA for the CDR3 is TGTGCCAGCAGCCAAGATGGGGAGACCTACAATGAGCAGTTCTTC.

The V call is TRBV4-1, the J call TRBJ2-5, with TRBD2 identical over 10 bases. With the DNA end fitting TRBJ2-7 better, the J assignment may be wrong. The CDR3 totals 15 residues. Germline V lookup: CDR1 MGHRA, CDR2 YSYEKL. CDR3 sequence (DNA): TGCGCCAGCAGCCAGAGGACTAGCGGCACCTACGAGCAGTACTTC. Protein product: CASSQRTSGTYEQYF.

V gene TRBV6-4 combines with J gene TRBJ2-1; TRBD2 agrees at 7 bases. The CDR3 has 16 residues. Germline CDR1 reads MRHNA; CDR2 reads SNTAGT. Unmatched junction bases numbered 5, after V lost 2 bases and J lost 1 base. CDR3 amino acids: CASSDLPGGSYNEQFF. The CDR3 nucleotides read TGTGCCAGCAGTGACCTACCCGGGGGGTCCTACAATGAGCAGTTCTTC.

The J gene is TRBJ2-3, the V gene TRBV5-6; TRBD2 might be the D (6 bases). The CDR3 runs to 16 residues. Trimming left V 0 bases short and J 2 bases short, with 13 bases between. Per the germline V gene, CDR1 is SGHDT and CDR2 is YYEEEE. The DNA for the CDR3 is TGTGCCAGCAGCTTGGGCGGGCGGGGCATCACAGATACGCAGTATTTT. Protein sequence: CASSLGGRGITDTQYF.

A note on this clone: A read error may produce the germline difference seen at one junction end. V usage is TRBV7-9 and J usage is TRBJ2-7, with 13 positions matching TRBD2. This CDR3 is built from 14 residues. Germline V lookup: CDR1 SEHNR, CDR2 FQNEAQ (reference sequence). The CDR3 spells CSSSQGLAGYEQYF. As DNA, the CDR3 is TGTTCCAGCAGCCAGGGACTAGCGGGGTACGAGCAGTACTTC.